The 5 T cell receptor beta chains below were found in one sample sequenced in a study of T cell responses to AZD1222 COVID-19 vaccine. Generated by immunoSEQ multiplex PCR, the TCRdb table keeps only in-frame clones and is missing some. Of about 150,000 clones in the sample, approximately 88% were seen once. Sequencing used peripheral blood, obtained on day 0 of MenACWY control vaccination. Receptors were obtained from an adult in good health.

The chain employs TRBV6-6 and TRBJ1-2; D is unclear. Germline CDR1 MNHNY, CDR2 SVGAGI (reference sequence). With 4 bases removed from V and 11 bases from J, the gap between germline ends came to 17 bases. CDR3 length: 13 amino acids. This chain's CDR3 is CASSSPPDIRYTF. The CDR3 DNA reads as TGTGCCAGCAGTTCTCCGCCGGATATAAGGTACACCTTC.

V gene TRBV11-2 combines with J gene TRBJ1-1; D is undetermined. The germline gives CDR1 SGHAT, CDR2 FQNNGV. Trimming shortened V by 5 bases and J by 4 bases, and 8 bases separated the two germline ends. This CDR3 is 12 amino acids long. CDR3 residues: CASSVWSTEAFF. CDR3 DNA sequence: TGTGCCAGCAGCGTGTGGAGCACTGAAGCTTTCTTT.

The genes are TRBV10-3 and TRBJ2-7; D remains ambiguous. V was pared by 1 base and J by 6 bases, with 10 bases between. CDR1 is ENHRY, CDR2 SYGVKD, per germline. The CDR3 runs 13 residues. The CDR3 sequence: CAISEYVGGEQYF. As DNA, the CDR3 is TGTGCCATCAGTGAGTATGTGGGCGGCGAGCAGTACTTC.

The chain has TRBV5-1 and TRBJ2-7, with a possible D match to TRBD1 (5 bases). CDR1 SGHRS and CDR2 YFSETQ come from the germline V gene. The V end lost 0 bases, the J end lost 4 bases, and 8 bases lay between the germline ends. The CDR3 consists of 13 residues. CDR3 in amino acids: CASSLEGQYEQYF. For the CDR3, the DNA is TGCGCCAGCAGCTTGGAGGGGCAGTACGAGCAGTACTTC. Full variable domain (outside the CDR3, taken from reference TRBV5-1 and TRBJ2-7): KAGVTQTPRYLIKTRGQQVTLSCSPISGHRSVSWYQQTPGQGLQFLFEYFSETQRNKGNFPGRFSGRQFSNSRSEMNVSTLELGDSALYLCASSLEGQYEQYFGPGTRLTVT.

V usage is TRBV7-2 and J usage is TRBJ1-2, with 9 bases that match TRBD1. From germline, CDR1 is SGHTA and CDR2 FQGNSA. The CDR3 is 16 amino acids. V trimming: 5 bases; J trimming: 2 bases; junction bases outside the gene matches: 9. CDR3 in DNA: TGTGCCAGCAGCACCACCGGGACAGGGAAGAACTATGGCTACACCTTC. It codes for CASSTTGTGKNYGYTF.